The present T cell receptor (beta chain) was sequenced within a study of CD8 T cells in ankylosing spondylitis. This clonotype occurred many times. Its antigen is as yet unknown. CDR3 length: 13 amino acids. The V gene's germline CDR1 is DFQATT and CDR2 SNEGSKA (reference sequence). V was shortened by 3 bases and J by 11 bases, with 17 bases between the two germline ends. Study-level points and caveats: Blood of patients with ankylosing spondylitis appeared to be characterized by a TCR beta motif of eight highly homologous variants. Reports of some motif variants in reactive arthritis synovial fluid and blood predate this one.

Construction of TCR beta libraries was performed using quantitative 5'-RACE with molecular barcodes. TCRdb reprocessed the 5' RACE reads via MiXCR and lists one record per CDR3 protein. This table has more than 400,000 distinct CDR3 sequences, 5.3% appearing once. Sequenced: blood, either unsorted or a sorted T cell fraction (not recorded which). This chain uses TRBV20-1 with TRBJ1-5; D not resolved. The sequence came from a male donor with ankylosing spondylitis. The CDR3 spells CSASSRTQWAQHF. CDR3 bases: TGCAGTGCTAGTAGTCGGACCCAATGGGCCCAGCATTTT.